This T cell receptor (beta chain) came from a study of identical twins. Study results and caveats: Researchers reported excess low generation probability among twin-shared out-of-frame alpha sequences.

TCRdb processed the 5' RACE reads anew with MiXCR; each CDR3 protein has one entry. Of about 810,000 distinct CDR3 sequences detected, around 12% appear once; the ten largest clones hold roughly 1.5%. This clonotype was observed a few times. Its antigen is not known. The germline gives CDR1 DFQATT, CDR2 SNEGSKA (reference sequence). This CDR3 has 12 amino acids. V gave up 5 bases and J gave up 7 bases; unmatched junction bases: 5. With no exceptions, donors were healthy Caucasians. A further study also used this sample, focusing on yellow fever vaccine responses in identical twins. Per that paper: Twins' vaccine T cell response reportedly seemed partly convergent, partly personalized.

The rearrangement joins TRBV20-1 to TRBJ1-1; 9 bases line up with TRBD1. The receptor comes from a young woman in good health. The material sequenced was PBMCs. In nucleotides, the CDR3 is TGCAGTGCTTGGGACAGGGAACATGAAGCTTTCTTT. Its protein product is CSAWDREHEAFF.